One and the same sample provided the 9 T cell receptor delta chains below, sequenced in a study of gamma-delta chains in newborns, infants, children. TCRdb re-called the reads with CATT. The data show 3,500 to 4,500 delta-chain clones, with roughly 0.57% seen just once and about 15% held by the top ten. The sequencing sample was made of blood. The source of these receptors is a child who was a newborn, infant or young child, either healthy, febrile or measles-vaccinated (not recorded which).

In its sample, this clone is medium-sized. The chain uses TRDV2 and TRDJ3; 11 bases align to TRDD3. Germline CDR1 reads GEAIGNYY; CDR2 reads EKD. Trimming took 1 base from V and 3 from J; bases not matched to a gene: 1. The CDR3 extends over 17 amino acids. CDR3 amino acids: CACDTTGGYWDTRQMFF. The DNA of the CDR3 is TGTGCCTGTGACACTACTGGGGGATACTGGGACACCCGACAGATGTTTTTC.

Details on this clone: This may be a read error, as it is one base from a much larger clone. Other DNA variants within this sample encode the same CDR3. The chain uses TRDV2 and TRDJ3; D uncertain. The germline gives CDR1 GEAIGNYY, CDR2 EKD. This CDR3 comprises 15 residues. The CDR3 region is CACDTVSWDTRQMFF. The CDR3 DNA reads as TGTGCTTGTGACACCGTTTCCTGGGACACCCGACAGATGTTTTTC.

This clone was detected only a few times. A read error likely explains why the TCRdb protein, taken from a much larger clone, differs from this DNA's translation at residue 12; the protein shown is translated from the DNA. The J gene is TRDJ3, the V gene TRDV2; possible D gene TRDD3, 6 bases. This CDR3 contains 18 residues. CDR1 is GEAIGNYY and CDR2 is EKD in the germline V gene. The CDR3 DNA sequence: TGTGCCTGTGACCTGGTGTCTAAGAGCTCCTGGGGCACCCGACAGATGTTTTTC. The encoded protein is CACDLVSKSSWGTRQMFF.

For this clone: A far larger clone differs by one base, so this is likely a read error. The sample contains more than one DNA sequence encoding this CDR3. The chain employs TRDV2 and TRDJ3; D call uncertain. From germline, CDR1 is GEAIGNYY and CDR2 EKD. The CDR3 runs 17 residues. The CDR3 nucleotides read TGCGCCTGTGACTCCCTGACCAGCTCCTGGGACACCCGACAGATGTTTTTC. Residues: CACDSLTSSWDTRQMFF.

This clone is large by share. Additional DNA sequences in this sample encode the identical CDR3. The CDR3 region has the DNA TGTGCCTGTGACACGGGGGATAGGGGAACCTGGGACACCCGACAGATGTTTTTC. Protein sequence: CACDTGDRGTWDTRQMFF. The genes are TRDV2 and TRDJ3; 8 bases match TRDD3. Germline loops: CDR1 GEAIGNYY, CDR2 EKD. There are 18 residues in the CDR3. Unmatched junction bases numbered 6, after V lost 1 base and J lost 2 bases.

Comment on this clone: This may come from a read error, since a much larger clone is one base off. The chain combines TRDV2 with TRDJ3; TRDD3 agrees at 9 bases. Looked up from germline, CDR1 is GEAIGNYY and CDR2 is EKD. The CDR3 consists of 19 residues. CDR3 region: CACDTGGGGYSWDARQMFF. Written as DNA, the CDR3 is TGTGCCTGTGACACCGGAGGAGGGGGATACTCCTGGGACGCCCGACAGATGTTTTTC.

Judged by abundance, this clone is medium-sized. Within the sample, other DNA sequences also encode this same CDR3. CDR3: CALGEGTGGRTAQLFF. CDR3 coding DNA: TGTGCTCTTGGGGAAGGGACTGGGGGACGGACAGCACAACTCTTCTTT. The chain has TRDV1 and TRDJ2; 9 bases align to TRDD3. The CDR3 covers 16 residues. V was clipped by 2 bases and J by 4 bases; unmatched bases: 5. The V gene's germline CDR1 is TSWWSYY and CDR2 QGS.

This clone was detected only a few times. This likely came from a read error, as a far larger clone is one base away. Other nucleotide sequences from this sample produce the same CDR3. This chain uses TRDV2 with TRDJ1; maybe TRDD2 (8 bases). There are 21 residues in the CDR3. The V and J ends lost 1 base and 0 bases respectively, with 29 bases between them. CDR1 and CDR2 (germline): GEAIGNYY, EKD. DNA for the CDR3: TGTGCCTGTGACACAGGCCTTCCTAGAGAATGGGGGACCCCCTACACCGATAAACTCATCTTT. This codes for CACDTGLPREWGTPYTDKLIF.

Only a few counts were recorded for this clone. The protein TCRdb gives is from a much larger clone and does not agree with this DNA's translation at residue 11, likely a read error; the protein shown here comes from the DNA. This chain connects TRDV3 to TRDJ1, with 10 bases aligning to TRDD3. Germline-derived CDR1 and CDR2 are TVYSNPD and GDNSRS (reference sequence). The CDR3 runs 12 residues. For the CDR3, the DNA is TGTGCCTTTGGGGGATACGCCGATAAACTCACCTTT. As protein: CAFGGYADKLTF.